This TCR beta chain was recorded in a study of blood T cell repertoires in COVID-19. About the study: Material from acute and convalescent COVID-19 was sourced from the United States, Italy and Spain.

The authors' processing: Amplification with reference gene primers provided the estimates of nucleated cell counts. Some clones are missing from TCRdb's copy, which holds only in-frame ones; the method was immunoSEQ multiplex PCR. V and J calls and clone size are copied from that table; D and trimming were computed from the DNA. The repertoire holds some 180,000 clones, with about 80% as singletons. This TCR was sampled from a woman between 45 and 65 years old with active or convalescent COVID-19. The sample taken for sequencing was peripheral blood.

The CDR3 DNA reads TGTGCCAGCAGGAGGGGGACACCTAGCAATCAGCCCCAGCATTTT. Protein product: CASRRGTPSNQPQHF. V is TRBV6-6 and J is TRBJ1-5; D might be TRBD1 (6 bases). The V gene lost 6 bases and the J gene lost 0 bases, with 12 bases spanning the gap. The CDR3 sequence is 15 residues long. Germline V gene sequence: CDR1 MNHNY, CDR2 SVGAGI (reference sequence).